This T cell receptor beta chain was observed in a study of T cell repertoires in aging, cancer and after chemotherapy. For the study at large: Six age groups, ranging from 30 or younger to 70 or older, included the donors. About 9 million TCR reads made up the full dataset.

Germline CDR1 is DFQATT and CDR2 is SNEGSKA (reference sequence). The V and J ends lost 3 bases and 7 bases respectively, with 22 bases between them. The CDR3 loop spans 16 amino acids. Peripheral blood genomic DNA, not sorted cells or RNA, was the template. The study, taken as a whole, reports: Across the chemotherapy interval, each cancer cohort showed higher median generation probability, suggesting thymic rebound.

About this clonotype: Its antigen is not identified.

A mixed TRB-A/B primer pool amplified rearranged TRB by multiplex touch-down PCR. Each CDR3 protein gets one entry after TCRdb re-called the multiplex PCR reads with MiXCR. Of about 11,000 distinct CDR3 sequences listed, around 42% are singletons. The TCR comes from a human donor in good health. What was sequenced was blood. This chain joins TRBV20-1 and TRBJ2-1; D might be TRBD1 or TRBD2, each matching 5 bases. CDR3: CSASNPGQGGTNEQFF. The CDR3 DNA reads as TGCAGTGCTAGTAACCCAGGACAAGGAGGCACAAATGAGCAGTTCTTC.